The sequence of this T cell receptor beta chain was determined in a study of OX40 agonist ivuxolimab in advanced cancers. Turning to the overall study: The costimulatory receptor OX40 (CD134) was targeted by ivuxolimab, a fully human IgG2 agonistic monoclonal antibody. Intravenous ivuxolimab was administered to patients every 2 weeks at six dose levels: 0.01, 0.1, 0.3, 1.5, 3 and 10 mg/kg. Of the 50 to 55 patients in dose escalation, 19 had hepatocellular carcinoma, about 15 had melanoma, 9 had renal cell carcinoma and 9 had head and neck cancer. In the dose-escalation cohort, roughly 80% of patients were male, and the mean age was approximately 55 years, with a range of roughly 20 to 85. Prior anti-PD-1, anti-PD-L1 or anti-CTLA-4 therapy was permitted, and approximately 42% of dose-escalation patients had received checkpoint inhibitors. Three dose-escalation patients achieved partial responses, one with hepatocellular carcinoma and two with cutaneous melanoma. Peripheral TCRbeta sequencing aimed to test whether ivuxolimab altered TCR sequence diversity and caused clonal T-cell expansion. The paper reports the monotherapy dose-escalation portion (N of about 54 patients) of the phase I ivuxolimab trial. Results the study describes overall, beyond this receptor: After ivuxolimab, CD8+ T cells had more expanded clones than CD4+ T cells on average. In partial responders in the 0.1-3.0 mg/kg groups, normalized peripheral clonal expansion was found to be among the lowest, especially among CD8+ T cells. At doses of 0.1 to 3.0 mg/kg, clonal expansion of both CD4+ and CD8+ T cells in blood was seen between baseline and week 6. Low levels of normalized T-cell clonal expansion were also shown by some nonresponding patients. Which antigens the clonally expanded peripheral T cells were specific for was not determined.

V and J are truncated by 4 bases and 5 bases respectively, leaving an intervening sequence of 15 bases. From the germline V gene (reference sequence), CDR1 is SGHNT and CDR2 is YYREEE. From its cysteine to its phenylalanine, the CDR3 spans 14 amino acids. Here the CDR3 DNA is all that survives: 42 bases in frame from base 1. For this clone: What antigen it recognizes has not been identified. There are no base qualities to consult, and no much larger clone falls within one base.

To sequence the TCRbeta CDR3 region, genomic DNA was isolated from the sorted cells. The immunoSEQ Assay was used for sequencing of TCRbeta CDR3 regions. TCRdb re-hosts the immuneACCESS table, in-frame sequences only. Its copies lack some clones; in the studies checked, an unresolved V gene accounts for under half of them, and the cause for the rest is not known. For this sample the table gives just under 65,000 clones, of which roughly four fifths were detected only once. The ten largest clones represent roughly 1% of the sample. The trial excluded patients who had a history of autoimmune disease or were on systemic immunosuppression. Peripheral blood for TCR sequencing was collected from all dose cohorts at baseline, on cycle 4 day 1, and on cycle 7 day 1. The samples were drawn from a first-in-human, open-label, multicenter phase I dose-escalation trial of ivuxolimab. Adults with locally advanced or metastatic head and neck squamous cell, hepatocellular, melanoma or renal cell carcinoma were enrolled in the trial. Before TCR sequencing, CD4+ T cells and CD8+ T cells from peripheral blood were sorted into separate populations.

The receptor was derived from an adult with an advanced solid tumor such as melanoma, head and neck, liver or kidney cancer. Here the chain combines TRBV5-4 and TRBJ1-1, with the D gene call left open. This sample comprised CD4+ or CD8+ T cells sorted from blood, obtained in a trial of the OX40 agonist ivuxolimab. The bases read TGTGCCAGCAGCCCACAGACCACGGTTACTGAAGCTTTCTTT. Its protein reads: CASSPQTTVTEAFF.